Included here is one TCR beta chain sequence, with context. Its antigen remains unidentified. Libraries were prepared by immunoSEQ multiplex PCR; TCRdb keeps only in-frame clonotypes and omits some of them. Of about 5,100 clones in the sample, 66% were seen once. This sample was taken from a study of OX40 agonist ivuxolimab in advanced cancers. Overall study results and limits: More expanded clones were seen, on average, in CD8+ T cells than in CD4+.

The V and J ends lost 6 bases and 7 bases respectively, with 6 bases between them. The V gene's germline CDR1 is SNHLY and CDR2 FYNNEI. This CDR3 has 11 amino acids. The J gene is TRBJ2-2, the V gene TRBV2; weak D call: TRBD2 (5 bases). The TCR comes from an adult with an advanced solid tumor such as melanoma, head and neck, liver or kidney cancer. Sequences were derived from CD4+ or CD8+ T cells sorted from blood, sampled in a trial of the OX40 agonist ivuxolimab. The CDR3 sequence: CASRGSGELFF. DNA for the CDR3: TGTGCCAGCAGAGGGAGCGGGGAGCTGTTTTTT.